This record looks at one T cell receptor (beta chain) sequence and its context. Other DNA sequences in this sample translate to the same CDR3. Germline loops: CDR1 MNHEY, CDR2 SMNVEV (reference sequence). The CDR3 is made up of 13 amino acids. Trimming removed 2 bases from V and 5 bases from J, with 9 bases in between. The entry originates in a study of shared clonotypes between healthy human individuals. As handled by the study authors: Filtering differed for immunoSEQ, which gave only junction sequences without quality scores. TCRdb's table, derived via immunoSEQ multiplex PCR, lists solely in-frame clones and lacks some. V and J calls and clone size follow that table, whereas D and trimming were derived from the DNA. This sample yields around 480,000 clones, of which 75% to 80% are seen a single time; 12% belongs to the top ten. Donors, healthy HIV-negative adults, lacked recent acute infections or vaccinations.

This clonotype was sampled from a woman aged 40 to 55 in good health. Some clones in this sample may be carry-over from other donors' samples. The chain combines TRBV27 with TRBJ1-1, with D possibly TRBD1 on 6 matching bases. Sequenced sample: PBMCs. CDR3 sequence (DNA): TGTGCCAGCAGTTTAAGCAGGGGTACTGAAGCTTTCTTT. It is translated as CASSLSRGTEAFF.